These 17 T cell receptor beta chains were sequenced from one sample in a study of blood T cell repertoires in COVID-19. Data came from immunoSEQ multiplex PCR; TCRdb stores just in-frame clones and leaves some out. Of fewer than 9,500 clones listed, 85% to 90% are singletons. Sequencing was carried out using peripheral blood. The receptors were sampled from a woman aged 45-65 years with active or convalescent COVID-19.

The V and J genes are TRBV3-1 (or the pseudogene TRBV3-2) and TRBJ1-1; D is uncertain. Germline V gene sequence: CDR1 LGHDT, CDR2 YNNKEL (reference sequence). Trimming cost V 1 base and J 7 bases, with 7 bases left between them. This CDR3 has 12 residues. CDR3 sequence (DNA): TGTGCCAGCAGCCAAGGAGGGATTGAAGCTTTCTTT. Its protein is CASSQGGIEAFF.

The chain recombines TRBV7-2 with TRBJ2-1; 7 bases are a match to TRBD2. The CDR3 has 15 residues. The trim removed 4 bases at V and 1 base at J, leaving 4 bases unmatched. Germline V gene lookup returns CDR1 SGHTA and CDR2 FQGNSA. The chain's CDR3 is CASSSSGLSYNEQFF. DNA for the CDR3: TGTGCCAGCAGCTCGTCGGGACTATCCTACAATGAGCAGTTCTTC.

The chain has TRBV5-1 and TRBJ2-1; 8 nucleotides align to TRBD1. Germline-derived CDR1 and CDR2 are SGHRS and YFSETQ. V lost 4 bases and J lost 9; bases outside the gene matches: 6. The CDR3 sequence is 13 residues long. CDR3 nucleotide sequence: TGCGCCAGCAGCGACCCGACAGGGGTTGAGCAGTTCTTC. Its protein is CASSDPTGVEQFF.

The chain combines TRBV28 with TRBJ1-2; tentative D call: TRBD1 (6 bases). The CDR3 is 16 amino acids. Germline values: CDR1 MDHEN, CDR2 SYDVKM. Deletions cut 6 bases from V and 8 bases from J, with 25 bases between. The CDR3 region is CASRGAMAGVFGGYTF. CDR3 DNA sequence: TGTGCCAGCAGGGGGGCAATGGCCGGGGTCTTCGGAGGCTACACCTTC.

The chain has TRBV6-1 and TRBJ2-7, with a tentative D call TRBD1 (6 bases). The germline gives CDR1 MNHNS, CDR2 SASEGT. The CDR3 is 12 residues long. V gave up 3 bases and J gave up 4 bases, with 7 bases separating them. The CDR3 loop is CASSDRGYEQYF. The DNA for the CDR3 is TGTGCCAGCAGTGACAGGGGTTACGAGCAGTACTTC.

The CDR3 DNA reads TGTGCCAGCACTAACGGGGGGCACCATAATTCACCCCTCCACTTT. It translates to CASTNGGHHNSPLHF. The chain couples TRBV27 to TRBJ1-6; TRBD1 is a possible D gene (6 bases). Germline V gives CDR1 MNHEY, CDR2 SMNVEV (reference sequence). V dropped 7 bases and J dropped 5 bases, with 15 bases sitting between them. The CDR3 has 15 amino acids.

This chain connects TRBV11-2 to TRBJ2-3; the D gene is possibly TRBD2 (5 bases). V dropped 7 bases and J dropped 0 bases, with 14 bases sitting between them. The CDR3 extends over 15 amino acids. Germline V gene sequence: CDR1 SGHAT, CDR2 FQNNGV. In nucleotides, the CDR3 is TGTGCCAGCACCCCCCTAGCCTCTAGCACAGATACGCAGTATTTT. It codes for CASTPLASSTDTQYF.

The CDR3 DNA sequence: TGTGCCACCAGTGTCTCGGGGACAGGGGCGACCGAGCAGTACTTC. Its translation is CATSVSGTGATEQYF. The chain uses TRBV24-1 and TRBJ2-7; TRBD1 matches 10 bases. Trimming cost V 5 bases and J 6 bases; bases outside gene matches: 9. The CDR3 sequence is 15 residues long. Per the germline V gene, CDR1 is KGHDR and CDR2 is SFDVKD.

The rearrangement uses TRBV9 and TRBJ1-1; tentative D call: TRBD1 (6 bases). There are 15 residues in the CDR3. Trimming shortened V by 0 bases and J by 0 bases, and 9 bases separated the two germline ends. Germline lookup yields CDR1 SGDLS and CDR2 YYNGEE. CDR3 DNA: TGTGCCAGCAGCGTAGCTACAGGGATGAACACTGAAGCTTTCTTT. This encodes CASSVATGMNTEAFF. The full variable domain, with the rest looked up from reference TRBV9 and TRBJ1-1, is DSGVTQTPKHLITATGQRVTLRCSPRSGDLSVYWYQQSLDQGLQFLIQYYNGEERAKGNILERFSAQQFPDLHSELNLSSLELGDSALYFCASSVATGMNTEAFFGQGTRLTVV.

The chain carries TRBV19 and TRBJ2-5; maybe TRBD1 (6 bases). The germline V gene has CDR1 LNHDA and CDR2 SQIVND (reference sequence). The CDR3 has 17 residues. V lost 3 bases and J 5 bases, leaving 22 bases between the germline ends. CDR3 coding DNA: TGTGCCAGTAGTATGAATGGAGACAGGACCACCAGGGAGACCCAGTACTTC. Its translation is CASSMNGDRTTRETQYF.

The genes are TRBV30 and TRBJ1-1, with no clear D. Trimming stripped 1 base from V and 5 bases from J, with 8 bases between. This CDR3 region has 12 residues. The germline CDR1 and CDR2 sequences are GTSNPN and SVGIG (reference sequence). The CDR3 bases are TGTGCCTGGAGTGCTCTCCGTACTGAAGCTTTCTTT. Protein product: CAWSALRTEAFF.

The chain carries TRBV5-4 and TRBJ2-1; 7 nucleotides match TRBD1. Germline CDR1 reads SGHNT; CDR2 reads YYREEE (reference sequence). The CDR3 has 15 amino acids. After removal of 2 bases from V and 6 bases from J, the junction contained 8 bases not matched to a gene. The DNA of the CDR3 is TGTGCCAGCAGCTTACAGGGGTTGGGGCCCAATGAGCAGTTCTTC. Translating gives CASSLQGLGPNEQFF. Drawing the rest from reference TRBV5-4 and TRBJ2-1, the complete variable domain is ETGVTQSPTHLIKTRGQQVTLRCSSQSGHNTVSWYQQALGQGPQFIFQYYREEENGRGNFPPRFSGLQFPNYSSELNVNALELDDSALYLCASSLQGLGPNEQFFGPGTRLTVL.

In its sample, this clone was seen once. This chain joins TRBV7-2 and TRBJ2-2, with 7 bases aligning to TRBD1. The CDR3 totals 17 residues. The V gene end was trimmed by 1 base and the J gene end by 3 bases; junction bases not matched to a gene: 8. The germline V gene encodes CDR1 SGHTA and CDR2 FQGNSA. The CDR3 region has the DNA TGTGCCAGCAGCTTAGTTACGGGACAGAGATACACCGGGGAGCTGTTTTTT. This translates into CASSLVTGQRYTGELFF.

The V call is TRBV30, the J call TRBJ1-2; 7 nucleotides agree with TRBD1. Germline lookup yields CDR1 GTSNPN and CDR2 SVGIG (reference sequence). This CDR3 spans 15 amino acids. J gave up 2 bases and V 1 base, and 7 bases lay outside the gene matches. This CDR3 is CAWSATWTGNYGYTF. The CDR3, as DNA: TGTGCCTGGAGTGCCACTTGGACAGGAAACTATGGCTACACCTTC.

The chain is built from TRBV11-1 and TRBJ1-1, with 7 bases fitting TRBD1. The CDR3 contains 14 residues. The germline V gene has CDR1 SGHAT and CDR2 FQDESV (reference sequence). With V trimmed by 5 bases and J by 5 bases, 8 bases remained unmatched. The DNA for the CDR3 is TGTGCCAGCAGCCTGCCTCGACAGGGAACTGAAGCTTTCTTT. Its protein product is CASSLPRQGTEAFF.

The chain recombines TRBV27 with TRBJ2-1; TRBD2 matches at 11 bases. Germline V lookup: CDR1 MNHEY, CDR2 SMNVEV (reference sequence). The CDR3 runs to 17 residues. J was trimmed by 8 bases and V by 2 bases; bases with no gene match: 11. The CDR3 here is CASSLLLAGGIYHEQFF. CDR3 DNA: TGTGCCAGCAGTTTACTTCTAGCGGGAGGAATTTACCATGAGCAGTTCTTC.

The CDR3 region has the DNA TGTGCCAGCACCCCACTAGCGGGAGTATTGAATGAGCAGTTCTTC. Protein: CASTPLAGVLNEQFF. This chain joins TRBV27 and TRBJ2-1, with 11 bases lining up with TRBD2. Germline lookup yields CDR1 MNHEY and CDR2 SMNVEV (reference sequence). V gave up 7 bases and J gave up 7 bases; unmatched junction bases: 9. The CDR3 is made up of 15 amino acids.